This T cell receptor beta chain was found in a study of graft-versus-host responses after intestinal transplantation. Regarding this clone: Its antigen is unidentified.

Trimming took 2 bases from V and 8 from J, leaving 11 bases between them. The length of the CDR3 is 13 residues. From germline, CDR1 is MGHRA and CDR2 YSYEKL. Only in-frame clones appear in the TCRdb table, and some are missing; sequencing was by immunoSEQ multiplex PCR. This sample has around 97,000 clones; over 80% occur once, and the top ten carry 5% to 6.5%. This material consisted of unstimulated CD8+ T cells sorted from spleen or lymph node cells, taken before intestinal transplant. This chain uses TRBV4-1 with TRBJ2-3; D is unclear. This receptor was obtained from a human donor who received an intestinal transplant. CDR3 protein: CASSQTGSGTQYF. CDR3 nucleotides: TGCGCCAGCAGCCAAACTGGTTCTGGTACGCAGTATTTT.